This passage covers 12 T cell receptor beta chains from one sample sequenced in a study of cytomegalovirus exposure and HLA in healthy donors. Amplification used 60 Vbeta primers and 13 Jbeta primers. The data were produced by immunoSEQ multiplex PCR, yet TCRdb's version contains in-frame clones alone and is incomplete. The specimen's table records 34,000 or so clones. The sample was PBMCs. The receptor set was obtained from a female donor in good health and CMV-seronegative.

The rearrangement links TRBV14 to TRBJ1-1; no firm D call. Looked up from germline, CDR1 is SGHDN and CDR2 is FVKESK. Deletions cut 4 bases from V and 4 bases from J, with 34 bases between. There are 21 residues in the CDR3. CDR3 loop: CASSPVGRPFGRLKAVTEAFF. The CDR3 DNA sequence: TGTGCCAGCAGCCCCGTGGGTCGTCCTTTTGGGAGGCTAAAGGCGGTCACTGAAGCTTTCTTT.

The chain is built from TRBV7-2 and TRBJ2-2; D may be TRBD2 (5 bases). The CDR3 loop spans 13 amino acids. Germline-derived CDR1 and CDR2 are SGHTA and FQGNSA. V lost 5 bases and J lost 7, with 11 bases in between. CDR3 loop: CASSVRAGGELFF. The CDR3 DNA reads TGTGCCAGCAGCGTAAGGGCGGGCGGGGAGCTGTTTTTT. Filled out from reference TRBV7-2 and TRBJ2-2, the complete variable domain reads GAGVSQSPSNKVTEKGKDVELRCDPISGHTALYWYRQSLGQGLEFLIYFQGNSAPDKSGLPSDRFSAERTGGSVSTLTIQRTQQEDSAVYLCASSVRAGGELFFGEGSRLTVL.

V is TRBV18 and J is TRBJ2-3; D gene uncertain. This CDR3 is built from 14 residues. The ends were cut back, 0 bases at V and 8 bases at J, with 12 bases in the middle. CDR1 KGHSH and CDR2 LQKENI come from the germline V gene. Here the CDR3 reads CASSPPNGDGTQYF. DNA for the CDR3: TGTGCCAGCTCACCACCTAACGGAGATGGTACGCAGTATTTT.

The V call is TRBV13, the J call TRBJ2-1; tentative D call: TRBD1 (6 bases). The V end was cut by 2 bases, the J end by 9 bases, with 14 bases between. CDR3 length: 14 residues. The V gene's germline CDR1 is PRHDT and CDR2 FYEKMQ (reference sequence). This CDR3 reads CASSLTSRGAEQFF. The CDR3 nucleotides are TGTGCCAGCAGCTTAACTTCCAGGGGTGCTGAGCAGTTCTTC.

This chain links TRBV19 with TRBJ2-6; 8 positions agree with TRBD1. Germline CDR1 and CDR2: LNHDA and SQIVND (reference sequence). The J segment lost 4 bases and the V segment lost 5 bases, leaving 4 bases of the junction unmatched. The CDR3 consists of 15 residues. CDR3 loop: CASSEQGDGANVLTF. The DNA of the CDR3 is TGTGCCAGTAGTGAACAGGGGGACGGGGCCAACGTCCTGACTTTC.

The V and J genes are TRBV2 and TRBJ1-2, with D possibly matching TRBD1 (6 bases). The CDR3 is 14 residues long. Between the trimmed V and J ends, which lost 7 bases and 4 bases, there was a span of 16 bases. CDR1 and CDR2 from the germline V gene are SNHLY and FYNNEI. CDR3 in DNA: TGTGCCAGCACCGCTGGGGGCAGGGTCTATGGCTACACCTTC. As protein: CASTAGGRVYGYTF.

The chain links TRBV10-3 to TRBJ1-1; maybe TRBD1 (6 bases). The CDR3 length is 16 residues. The ends were cut back, 0 bases at V and 4 bases at J, with 15 bases in the middle. Germline CDR1 ENHRY, CDR2 SYGVKD. The CDR3 is CAISESVRGAGTEAFF. Here the CDR3 DNA reads TGTGCCATCAGTGAGTCGGTTCGGGGGGCGGGCACTGAAGCTTTCTTT.

The chain is built from TRBV7-9 and TRBJ2-1; D is perhaps TRBD1 (6 bases). V lost 7 bases, J lost 2 bases, and 15 bases lay in between. Germline CDR1 is SEHNR and CDR2 is FQNEAQ (reference sequence). This CDR3 is 15 amino acids long. CDR3 sequence reads: CASTYRAMPYNEQFF. CDR3 DNA: TGTGCCAGCACCTACAGGGCTATGCCCTACAATGAGCAGTTCTTC.

The V call is TRBV18, the J call TRBJ1-3, with D maybe TRBD1 (5 bases). The V gene's germline CDR1 is KGHSH and CDR2 LQKENI. The CDR3 consists of 17 residues. V lost 0 bases, J lost 0 bases, and 12 bases lay in between. The CDR3 sequence: CASSPPPGLVSGNTIYF. The CDR3, as DNA: TGTGCCAGCTCACCACCACCAGGGCTGGTCTCTGGAAACACCATATATTTT.

The genes are TRBV25-1 and TRBJ2-7, with D perhaps matching TRBD2 (6 bases). The V gene's germline CDR1 is MGHDK and CDR2 SYGVNS. The CDR3 covers 13 residues. With 5 bases removed from V and 5 bases from J, the gap between germline ends came to 13 bases. The CDR3 loop is CASSIRGGNEQYF. DNA of the CDR3: TGTGCCAGCAGTATCCGGGGAGGCAACGAGCAGTACTTC.

This chain connects TRBV7-9 to TRBJ1-5; tentatively, D is TRBD1 (5 bases). The V end lost 4 bases, the J end lost 5 bases, and 9 bases lay between the germline ends. CDR1 SEHNR and CDR2 FQNEAQ come from the germline V gene (reference sequence). The length of the CDR3 is 13 residues. DNA of the CDR3: TGTGCCAGCAGCTACACGACAGATCAGCCCCAGCATTTT. Protein: CASSYTTDQPQHF. Variable domain in full (rest from reference TRBV7-9 and TRBJ1-5): DTGVSQNPRHKITKRGQNVTFRCDPISEHNRLYWYRQTLGQGPEFLTYFQNEAQLEKSRLLSDRFSAERPKGSFSTLEIQRTEQGDSAMYLCASSYTTDQPQHFGDGTRLSIL.

The chain couples TRBV9 to TRBJ2-1, with TRBD1 identical over 7 bases. This CDR3 is 15 amino acids long. The germline gives CDR1 SGDLS, CDR2 YYNGEE. The junction had 9 bases not matched to a gene; V was cut back by 3 bases and J by 6 bases. CDR3 sequence reads: CASSASPTGSNEQFF. In DNA form, the CDR3 reads TGTGCCAGCAGCGCTAGCCCGACAGGGTCCAATGAGCAGTTCTTC.